Presented here are 21 T cell receptor beta chains from one specimen sequenced in a study of blood T cell repertoires in COVID-19. The repertoire was sequenced with immunoSEQ multiplex PCR; TCRdb's copy has only in-frame clones and lacks some. The sample yields about 380,000 clones, roughly 90% seen once. Sequencing used peripheral blood. Receptors were obtained from a man aged 40-49 years with acute or convalescent COVID-19.

The chain carries TRBV30 and TRBJ1-5; D not resolved. The ends were cut back, 2 bases at V and 4 bases at J, with 9 bases in the middle. The CDR3 sequence is 13 residues long. CDR1 GTSNPN and CDR2 SVGIG come from the germline V gene (reference sequence). The CDR3 is CAWSTGKNQPQHF. For the CDR3, the DNA is TGTGCCTGGAGTACGGGGAAGAATCAGCCCCAGCATTTT.

This chain links TRBV28 with TRBJ1-2, with 7 nucleotides matching TRBD1. V dropped 6 bases and J dropped 6; count of bases not matched to a gene: 7. This CDR3 contains 13 residues. Germline loops: CDR1 MDHEN, CDR2 SYDVKM. Here the CDR3 DNA reads TGTGCCAGCAGCCTTGACAGGGAAAATGGCTACACCTTC. This encodes CASSLDRENGYTF.

The CDR3, as DNA: TGTGCCAGCAGTTTATTTGCTGGGGGGACGGCTTTCTTT. It codes for CASSLFAGGTAFF. This rearrangement joins TRBV27 to TRBJ1-1; tentatively, D is TRBD1 (5 bases). CDR1 is MNHEY, CDR2 SMNVEV, per germline (reference sequence). The germline V and J ends were trimmed by 1 base and 11 bases, with 14 bases remaining between them. This CDR3 comprises 13 residues.

The chain is built from TRBV27 and TRBJ2-7; 9 positions match TRBD1. Germline CDR1 and CDR2: MNHEY and SMNVEV (reference sequence). This CDR3 has 14 amino acids. J gave up 4 bases and V 4 bases, and 5 bases lay outside the gene matches. The CDR3 spells CASSWGQGAYEQYF. In nucleotides, the CDR3 is TGTGCCAGCAGTTGGGGACAGGGTGCGTACGAGCAGTACTTC.

The chain joins TRBV3-1 (or the pseudogene TRBV3-2) to TRBJ2-7; 8 positions match TRBD2. J lost 1 base, V lost 0 bases, and 8 bases had no gene match. The CDR3 has 17 residues. Germline-derived CDR1 and CDR2 are LGHDT and YNNKEL (reference sequence). CDR3 amino acids: CASSQDLTGGISYEQYF. CDR3 coding DNA: TGTGCCAGCAGCCAAGATCTTACGGGAGGGATTTCCTACGAGCAGTACTTC.

V is TRBV10-1 and J is TRBJ1-4, with D maybe TRBD1 (5 bases). From germline, CDR1 is WNHNN and CDR2 SYGVQD (reference sequence). With 2 bases removed from V and 6 bases from J, the gap between germline ends came to 10 bases. The CDR3 contains 14 residues. The CDR3 bases are TGCGCCAGCAGTGAGGATGGCAGGGATGAAAAACTGTTTTTT. It is translated as CASSEDGRDEKLFF.

This clone was detected only a few times. The chain has TRBV2 and TRBJ1-3, with D unclear. Trimming took 4 bases from V and 0 from J, leaving 13 bases between them. The CDR3 extends over 16 amino acids. Germline loops: CDR1 SNHLY, CDR2 FYNNEI. The CDR3 loop reads CASSGQALSSGNTIYF. CDR3 in DNA: TGTGCCAGCAGTGGGCAGGCCCTTTCCTCTGGAAACACCATATATTTT.

The genes are TRBV29-1 and TRBJ1-2; D gene ambiguous. Germline V CDR1 and CDR2: SQVTM, ANQGSEA. V lost 3 bases to trimming and J lost 9 bases, with 11 bases between them. There are 11 residues in the CDR3. This chain's CDR3 is CSVEDRVRYTF. The DNA for the CDR3 is TGCAGCGTTGAGGATCGGGTTCGCTACACCTTC.

This rearrangement joins TRBV7-2 to TRBJ1-1, with D possibly being TRBD1 (5 bases). Germline loops: CDR1 SGHTA, CDR2 FQGNSA. The CDR3 is 13 residues long. V was pared by 2 bases and J by 5 bases, with 9 bases between. In DNA form, the CDR3 reads TGTGCCAGCAGCTTATCCTCAGGGACTGAAGCTTTCTTT. Translating it yields CASSLSSGTEAFF.

The chain is built from TRBV30 and TRBJ1-1; 9 bases fit TRBD1. CDR3 size: 14 residues. V was clipped by 1 base and J by 4 bases; unmatched bases: 4. Per the germline V gene, CDR1 is GTSNPN and CDR2 is SVGIG (reference sequence). The CDR3, as DNA: TGTGCCTGGAGTGACGAGACAGGGGGCACTGAAGCTTTCTTT. Protein sequence: CAWSDETGGTEAFF.

This chain uses TRBV29-1 with TRBJ2-3; perhaps TRBD2 as D (6 bases). Trimming left V 3 bases short and J 0 bases short, with 10 bases between. CDR3 length equals 14 residues. Looked up from germline, CDR1 is SQVTM and CDR2 is ANQGSEA. The CDR3 loop is CSVDLAYSTDTQYF. CDR3 nucleotides: TGCAGCGTTGATCTAGCGTATAGCACAGATACGCAGTATTTT.

This clone was detected a few times. The chain has TRBV19 and TRBJ1-2; 7 bases line up with TRBD1. Germline V gene data show CDR1 as LNHDA and CDR2 as SQIVND (reference sequence). Unmatched junction bases numbered 12, after V lost 7 bases and J lost 4 bases. The CDR3 has 15 amino acids. This CDR3 is CASKVGWDRTYGYTF. CDR3 DNA: TGTGCCAGTAAAGTGGGTTGGGACAGAACCTATGGCTACACCTTC. Drawing the rest from reference TRBV19 and TRBJ1-2, the complete variable domain is DGGITQSPKYLFRKEGQNVTLSCEQNLNHDAMYWYRQDPGQGLRLIYYSQIVNDFQKGDIAEGYSVSREKKESFPLTVTSAQKNPTAFYLCASKVGWDRTYGYTFGSGTRLTVV.

V usage is TRBV6-5 and J usage is TRBJ1-4; perhaps TRBD1 as D (5 bases). The germline V gene has CDR1 MNHEY and CDR2 SVGAGI. The CDR3 is 13 residues long. V was cut by 6 bases and J by 8 bases, with 13 bases left in between. The CDR3 protein is CASSLISGEKLFF. CDR3 bases: TGTGCCAGCAGCCTCATCTCAGGGGAAAAACTGTTTTTT.

J is TRBJ2-2 and V is TRBV5-1, with a weak D call TRBD1 (5 bases). The V end was cut by 0 bases, the J end by 3 bases, with 9 bases between. The length of the CDR3 is 15 residues. Germline V lookup: CDR1 SGHRS, CDR2 YFSETQ. CDR3 DNA sequence: TGCGCCAGCAGCTTGGAGGGGCCCTACACCGGGGAGCTGTTTTTT. The encoded protein is CASSLEGPYTGELFF.

The gene calls are TRBV27 and TRBJ2-3; 8 bases agree with TRBD1. V was clipped by 3 bases and J by 0 bases; unmatched bases: 11. This CDR3 contains 18 residues. Germline values: CDR1 MNHEY, CDR2 SMNVEV (reference sequence). Written as DNA, the CDR3 is TGTGCCAGCAGTTTGGGGGTCAGGGGGCTCTTTAGCACAGATACGCAGTATTTT. It codes for CASSLGVRGLFSTDTQYF.

In the case of this clone: Other DNA sequences within the sample encode an identical CDR3. The rearrangement links TRBV5-4 to TRBJ1-2, with D unclear. CDR3 length equals 14 residues. Per the germline V gene, CDR1 is SGHNT and CDR2 is YYREEE (reference sequence). V lost 1 base to trimming and J lost 1 base, with 8 bases between them. The CDR3 sequence is CASSLIGSNYGYTF. CDR3 sequence (DNA): TGTGCCAGCAGCTTGATCGGGAGTAACTATGGCTACACCTTC.

This clone occurred a few times. This chain uses TRBV12-3 or TRBV12-4 with TRBJ1-2, with no clear D. The V end was cut by 6 bases, the J end by 2 bases, with 10 bases between. The CDR3 extends over 13 amino acids. The CDR3 loop reads CASSSDKNYGYTF. The DNA of the CDR3 is TGTGCCAGCAGCTCAGACAAGAACTATGGCTACACCTTC.

The chain joins TRBV5-1 to TRBJ2-3; tentative D call: TRBD2 (5 bases). V dropped 5 bases and J dropped 0 bases, with 13 bases sitting between them. This CDR3 contains 15 residues. Germline V CDR1 and CDR2: SGHRS, YFSETQ. The CDR3 region is CASRDRTPSTDTQYF. In nucleotides, the CDR3 is TGCGCCAGCAGGGATCGGACTCCTAGCACAGATACGCAGTATTTT.

This chain connects TRBV14 to TRBJ2-7; weak D call: TRBD2 (5 bases). V shed 0 bases and J shed 3 bases, with 6 bases lying between them. The CDR3 is 13 amino acids. Germline assignment: CDR1 SGHDN and CDR2 FVKESK. This chain's CDR3 is CASSQDGSYEQYF. In DNA form, the CDR3 reads TGTGCCAGCAGCCAAGATGGGAGCTACGAGCAGTACTTC.

This chain uses TRBV28 with TRBJ1-4, with D possibly being TRBD1 (5 bases). Trimming removed 3 bases at V and 0 bases at J, with 11 bases between. The germline V gene encodes CDR1 MDHEN and CDR2 SYDVKM. The CDR3 runs 16 residues. The CDR3 nucleotides read TGTGCCAGCAGTTTTCAGGGCTTAGCAACTAATGAAAAACTGTTTTTT. Its translation: CASSFQGLATNEKLFF.

The J gene is TRBJ1-4, the V gene TRBV5-1; 7 bases agree with TRBD1. V shed 5 bases and J 4 bases; nucleotides not matched to a gene: 2. The CDR3 has 13 amino acids. Germline V gene lookup returns CDR1 SGHRS and CDR2 YFSETQ. The CDR3 nucleotides are TGCGCCAGCAGGACAGGGCTTAATGAAAAACTGTTTTTT. It specifies CASRTGLNEKLFF.